This record looks at one TCR beta chain sequence and its context. Antigen: not known. CDR3 size: 16 residues. Germline-derived CDR1 and CDR2 are SGHRS and YFSETQ. Trimming removed 5 bases at V and 1 base at J, with 15 bases between. Generated by immunoSEQ multiplex PCR, the TCRdb table keeps only in-frame clones and is missing some. The data show 150,000 to 200,000 clones, approximately 90% seen once. Pooled in the analysis were second doses at about 4 or about 12 weeks. This sample stems from a study of T cell responses to AZD1222 COVID-19 vaccine. Study findings and constraints: Females outnumbered males among donors, who were mostly white British; clonal diversity was possibly underestimated.

The receptor's source is an adult who received the AZD1222 COVID-19 vaccine. The material was peripheral blood, obtained 28 days after the second AZD1222 dose. The rearrangement uses TRBV5-1 and TRBJ1-4; maybe TRBD1 (5 bases). DNA for the CDR3: TGCGCCAGCAGGTCGGGGATCCAGGGAACTAATGAAAAACTGTTTTTT. Translating gives CASRSGIQGTNEKLFF.